This TCR beta chain was sequenced in a study of T cell responses to AZD1222 COVID-19 vaccine. CDR1 and CDR2 from the germline V gene are GTSNPN and SVGIG (reference sequence). Trimming at V came to 3 bases and at J to 5 bases, leaving 16 bases not matched to a gene. The CDR3 runs to 17 residues. Overall study results and limits: Recipients of two AZD1222 doses showed rising Spike-specific TCR breadth and depth.

As regards this clone: Its target is not known.

Sequenced by immunoSEQ multiplex PCR; TCRdb stores in-frame clones only, minus some. The data show about 120,000 clones, 80% to 90% seen once. The source material was peripheral blood, sampled on day 0 of MenACWY control vaccination. The chain uses TRBV30 and TRBJ1-2; 9 nucleotides agree with TRBD1. The receptor comes from an adult in good health. Here the CDR3 DNA reads TGTGCCTGGAGAGCTATAGGGACAGGGCAGAGGGGGTATGGCTACACCTTC. Translated, it gives CAWRAIGTGQRGYGYTF.